These T cell receptor beta chains were read from a single sample in a study of T cells after yellow fever vaccination. TCRdb re-called the 5' RACE reads through MiXCR, storing one row per CDR3 protein. The repertoire holds 200,000 to 300,000 distinct CDR3 sequences, 6.9% seen once, with roughly 0.9% in the top ten. Sequencing used CD4+ T cells sorted from PBMCs, obtained 15 days after the yellow fever booster vaccination. Receptor source: a man between 25 and 39 years old who received the YFV17D yellow fever vaccine. CDR3s include the opening cysteine and the closing phenylalanine or tryptophan. The D gene is left open where the match is weak. Clone size is shown for a subset of rows, as once, few, many or a class of expanded clone.

d_call | j_call | clone_size | v_call | cdr3_aa | cdr3_nt
TRBD2 | TRBJ2-1 | few | TRBV5-1 | CASSGGTSGNEQFF | TGCGCCAGCAGCGGCGGGACTAGCGGCAATGAGCAGTTCTTC
NA | TRBJ2-3 | NA | TRBV5-5 | CASSLERGTDTQYF | TGTGCCAGCAGCTTGGAAAGGGGCACAGATACGCAGTATTTT
NA | TRBJ2-7 | many | TRBV6-1 | CASSLRGDSYEQYF | TGTGCCAGCAGTCTCAGGGGAGACTCCTACGAGCAGTACTTC
TRBD2 | TRBJ2-1 | many | TRBV9 | CASSQIAGSYNEQFF | TGTGCCAGCAGCCAAATAGCGGGGAGCTACAATGAGCAGTTCTTC
TRBD1 | TRBJ2-7 | few | TRBV5-1 | CASRQGVSYEQYF | TGCGCCAGCAGACAGGGGGTCTCCTACGAGCAGTACTTC
TRBD1 | TRBJ1-1 | few | TRBV6-1 | CASRSRDRGFSGEAFF | TGTGCCAGCAGGAGCCGGGACAGGGGTTTCTCGGGTGAAGCTTTCTTT
NA | TRBJ2-3 | many | TRBV5-4 | CASTAPRADTQYF | TGTGCCAGCACCGCCCCTCGGGCGGATACGCAGTATTTT
NA | TRBJ2-7 | NA | TRBV7-9 | CASSPTGDWRYEQYF | TGTGCCAGCAGCCCTACAGGGGACTGGCGCTACGAGCAGTACTTC
TRBD2 | TRBJ2-7 | few | TRBV7-8 | CASSKTSGMYEQYF | TGTGCCAGCAGTAAGACTAGCGGGATGTACGAGCAGTACTTC
NA | TRBJ1-4 | once | TRBV6-1 | CASKAGSLSSNEKLFF | TGTGCCAGCAAGGCAGGGTCCCTCTCATCTAATGAAAAACTGTTTTTT
NA | TRBJ2-2 | once | TRBV5-6 | CASSTRTSVSGELFF | TGTGCCAGCAGCACACGGACAAGCGTATCCGGGGAGCTGTTTTTT
NA | TRBJ2-5 | NA | TRBV11-2 | CASSFDRLETQYF | TGTGCCAGCAGTTTCGACAGATTGGAGACCCAGTACTTC
NA | TRBJ1-1 | NA | TRBV6-1 | CASSGMNTEAFF | TGTGCCAGCAGTGGGATGAACACTGAAGCTTTCTTT
NA | TRBJ2-1 | few | TRBV5-5 | CASSFDGGGDEQFF | TGTGCCAGCAGCTTCGATGGGGGGGGCGATGAGCAGTTCTTC
NA | TRBJ1-1 | NA | TRBV6-1 | CASSESPRETEAFF | TGTGCCAGCAGTGAATCGCCCCGAGAAACTGAAGCTTTCTTT
TRBD2 | TRBJ2-1 | many | TRBV20-1 | CSAREGTSGSREQFF | TGCAGTGCTAGAGAAGGGACTAGCGGGAGTAGGGAGCAGTTCTTC
NA | TRBJ2-1 | NA | TRBV5-1 | CASRILNYNEQFF | TGCGCCAGCAGAATTCTAAACTACAATGAGCAGTTCTTC